These 10 T cell receptor beta chains originate from one sample sequenced in a study of shared T cell receptors in the human thymus (dated by TCRdb to about 2021). Preparation of the library involved the immunoSEQ multiplex PCR assay. TCRdb's version of the immuneACCESS table is confined to in-frame rearrangements and falls short of the full clone set. An unresolved V gene accounts for under half of the shortfall where checked; the remainder is of unknown origin. In this sample the table shows some 720,000 clones, over 75% of which occur a single time. The ten largest clones take up about 0.01% of the sample. The same sample was also used in a study of human thymus T cells.

Sequencing was performed on thymocytes. The receptors here all came from a boy under three years old with a congenital heart defect. Donor details come from another sample of the same person, matched by shared clones.

The genes are TRBV7-9 and TRBJ2-6; 9 bases are a match to TRBD2. V trimming: 4 bases; J trimming: 6 bases; junction bases outside the gene matches: 16. CDR1 is SEHNR, CDR2 FQNEAQ, per germline (reference sequence). This CDR3 region has 19 residues. This chain's CDR3 is CASSYLRLADDHEANVLTF. The CDR3 DNA follows: TGTGCCAGCAGCTATCTACGACTAGCGGACGATCATGAGGCCAACGTCCTGACTTTC. The full variable domain, in which reference TRBV7-9 and TRBJ2-6 provide the parts outside the CDR3, is DTGVSQNPRHKITKRGQNVTFRCDPISEHNRLYWYRQTLGQGPEFLTYFQNEAQLEKSRLLSDRFSAERPKGSFSTLEIQRTEQGDSAMYLCASSYLRLADDHEANVLTFGAGSRLTVL.

This chain uses TRBV4-2 with TRBJ2-5; D is ambiguous. Trimming stripped 1 base from V and 6 bases from J, with 15 bases between. The germline CDR1 and CDR2 sequences are LGHNA and YNFKEQ. The CDR3 consists of 15 residues. CDR3 coding DNA: TGTGCCAGCAGCCAAGGAGGTGGCCACGGAAAGACCCAGTACTTC. Amino acid sequence: CASSQGGGHGKTQYF.

Only one count was recorded for this clone. This chain links TRBV2 with TRBJ2-1; maybe TRBD2 (5 bases). V was shortened by 6 bases and J by 5 bases, with 11 bases between the two germline ends. Germline CDR1 SNHLY, CDR2 FYNNEI. The CDR3 totals 13 residues. CDR3 DNA sequence: TGTGCCAGCAGACTAGTAGGGCACAATGAGCAGTTCTTC. This gives the protein CASRLVGHNEQFF. Supplemented by reference TRBV2 and TRBJ2-1, the full variable domain reads EPEVTQTPSHQVTQMGQEVILRCVPISNHLYFYWYRQILGQKVEFLVSFYNNEISEKSEIFDDQFSVERPDGSNFTLKIRSTKLEDSAMYFCASRLVGHNEQFFGPGTRLTVL.

The chain recombines TRBV5-1 with TRBJ1-3; TRBD1 agrees at 9 bases. CDR1 SGHRS and CDR2 YFSETQ come from the germline V gene. The length of the CDR3 is 14 residues. V shed 5 bases and J 2 bases; nucleotides not matched to a gene: 2. The CDR3 DNA is TGCGCCAGCAGGGGACAGGGACCTGGAAACACCATATATTTT. Its translation is CASRGQGPGNTIYF.

J is TRBJ2-2 and V is TRBV10-2; 10 bases are a match to TRBD2. CDR3 length equals 16 residues. The germline V gene encodes CDR1 WSHSY and CDR2 SAAADI. With 3 bases clipped from V and 5 bases from J, the junction kept 6 bases outside the gene matches. The CDR3 nucleotides are TGCGCCAGCAGTGACTCAGCGGGAGGGACGACCGGGGAGCTGTTTTTT. Protein sequence: CASSDSAGGTTGELFF.

V and J are TRBV19 and TRBJ2-2, with 8 bases matching TRBD2. Trimming at V came to 7 bases and at J to 6 bases, leaving 13 bases not matched to a gene. The CDR3 runs 16 residues. Germline loops: CDR1 LNHDA, CDR2 SQIVND (reference sequence). CDR3 amino acids: CASTPTSEVLPGELFF. CDR3 nucleotides: TGTGCCAGTACGCCGACTAGCGAAGTTCTGCCCGGGGAGCTGTTTTTT.

The chain employs TRBV28 and TRBJ2-7; a weak D match, TRBD1 (6 bases). The germline V gene has CDR1 MDHEN and CDR2 SYDVKM. This CDR3 contains 13 residues. The V gene lost 1 base and the J gene lost 3 bases, with 7 bases spanning the gap. Here the CDR3 reads CASSLLQGYEQYF. DNA for the CDR3: TGTGCCAGCAGTTTATTACAGGGCTACGAGCAGTACTTC.

The gene calls are TRBV5-1 and TRBJ2-5; possibly TRBD2 for D (6 bases). The tail of the sequence fits TRBJ2-7 better, so the J call may be wrong. Germline lookup yields CDR1 SGHRS and CDR2 YFSETQ. The CDR3 spans 14 residues. CDR3 sequence (DNA): TGCGCCAGCAGCTTGGAGGTCGGGAGCCACGAGCAGTACTTC. It specifies CASSLEVGSHEQYF.

This chain connects TRBV7-6 to TRBJ2-5; 8 bases agree with TRBD2. The CDR3 is made up of 17 amino acids. The V gene end was trimmed by 5 bases and the J gene end by 2 bases; junction bases not matched to a gene: 13. The germline V gene encodes CDR1 SGHVS and CDR2 FNYEAQ. The DNA for the CDR3 is TGTGCCAGCAGCCCAACGGCGGGGGGATCTTTGCAAGAGACCCAGTACTTC. It encodes CASSPTAGGSLQETQYF.

The V and J genes are TRBV7-2 and TRBJ2-7; D might be TRBD2 (5 bases). The CDR3 covers 16 residues. Trimming cost V 2 bases and J 0 bases, with 14 bases left between them. Germline lookup yields CDR1 SGHTA and CDR2 FQGNSA. This chain's CDR3 is CASSLSRGSLSYEQYF. CDR3 nucleotides: TGTGCCAGCAGCTTATCTAGAGGGAGTCTCTCCTACGAGCAGTACTTC.